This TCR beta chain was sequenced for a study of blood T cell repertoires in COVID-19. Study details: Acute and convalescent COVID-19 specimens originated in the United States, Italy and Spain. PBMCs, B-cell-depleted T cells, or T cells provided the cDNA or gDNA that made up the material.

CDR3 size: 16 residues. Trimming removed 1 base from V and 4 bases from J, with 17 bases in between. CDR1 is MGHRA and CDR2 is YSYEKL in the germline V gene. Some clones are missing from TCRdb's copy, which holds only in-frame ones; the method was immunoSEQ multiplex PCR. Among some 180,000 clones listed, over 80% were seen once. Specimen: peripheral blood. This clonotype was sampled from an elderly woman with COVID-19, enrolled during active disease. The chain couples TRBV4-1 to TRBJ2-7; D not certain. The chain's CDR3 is CASSQVLTQGAYEQYF. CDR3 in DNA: TGCGCCAGCAGCCAAGTCCTGACACAAGGTGCTTACGAGCAGTACTTC.